The T cell receptor (beta chain) under discussion was sequenced for a study of Graves' ophthalmopathy and Graves' hyperthyroidism. Across the whole study: Stable hyperthyroidism denotes an absence of ophthalmopathy throughout 18 months of follow-up.

This clonotype appeared a few times. Investigators amplified TCR beta CDR3 regions from RNA transcripts. The first round was an RT-PCR with HTBI primers, and the second round was a multiplex PCR. TCRdb reprocessed the multiplex PCR reads via MiXCR and lists one record per CDR3 protein. The repertoire holds approximately 1.2 million distinct CDR3 sequences, with around a third as singletons. The receptor was isolated from an adult man with Graves' hyperthyroidism. Source material: peripheral blood or thyroid tissue (not recorded which).

CDR3 sequence: CASSPGNRGPAGANVLTF. In DNA form, the CDR3 reads TGTGCCAGCAGCCCTGGTAACAGGGGACCTGCTGGGGCCAACGTCCTGACTTTC. The rearrangement joins TRBV14 to TRBJ2-6; 7 nucleotides align to TRBD1. The CDR3 consists of 18 residues. Germline trimming cut 4 bases from V and 2 bases from J; bases unmatched to any gene: 11. Germline V gene sequence: CDR1 SGHDN, CDR2 FVKESK. Using reference TRBV14 and TRBJ2-6 for the parts outside the CDR3, the full variable domain is EAGVTQFPSHSVIEKGQTVTLRCDPISGHDNLYWYRRVMGKEIKFLLHFVKESKQDESGMPNNRFLAERTGGTYSTLKVQPAELEDSGVYFCASSPGNRGPAGANVLTFGAGSRLTVL.